One T cell receptor beta chain is described in this entry. What this receptor recognizes is not known. The sample holds no much larger clone one base away, and base qualities are not on file. To demonstrate the VDJtools post-analysis software, TCR beta repertoires were profiled from the peripheral blood of about a dozen young patients with multiple sclerosis. The patients with multiple sclerosis were children and adolescents between roughly 6 and 17 years of age. The entry originates in a study of post-analysis software for immune sequencing data (dated by TCRdb to between 2015 and 2017). Study-level background: Disease courses on record covered relapsing-remitting, secondary progressive and progressive-relapsing multiple sclerosis, though some patients had no subtype annotation. The patient repertoires were set against under 13 previously published healthy control repertoires from donors whose ages ranged from roughly 6 to 25 years. A subset of samples was prepared in parallel using single-end sample barcoding, then pooled and co-amplified after Illumina adapter ligation.

Including the terminal cysteine and phenylalanine, the CDR3 comprises 16 residues. Of all the DNA, just the CDR3 is kept, 48 bases in frame from base 1. Trimming costs V 3 bases and J 0 bases, and their ends lie 12 bases apart. Study-wide findings and limitations: Normalized Chao1 diversity was significantly lower in multiple sclerosis patients than controls, suggesting substantial peripheral T-cell clonal expansion. Patients showed significantly higher frequencies than controls for roughly 5 TRBV segments, among them TRBV5-6, TRBV5-1 and TRBV20-1. Direct clustering with F measure showed strong co-clustering of samples prepared in the same batch, prompting a batch-effect correction. The multiple sclerosis patient group was slightly younger than the control group.

Receptor libraries were prepared by PCR. The instrument was an Illumina HiSeq 2500. Unique molecular identifiers were incorporated into TCR beta cDNA libraries to reduce PCR and sequencing biases. Every 1 to 10 million input T cells yielded 500,000 or so cDNA molecules, meaning each molecule approximated one T cell. The same protocol used for the earlier healthy control dataset was applied to prepare and sequence the patient libraries. Samples belonging to the same batch were prepared together, multiplexed and sequenced on a shared HiSeq lane. Processing in the source paper ran as follows. MIGEC was used to process the raw barcoded reads, and molecular identifier groups with only a single read were discarded before consensus assembly and CDR3 extraction. Clonotype tables were post-analysed with VDJtools, normalizing diversity by down-sampling all datasets to the smallest sample size. In repertoire overlap clustering, CDR3 amino acid sequences, but not nucleotide sequences, were matched to correct batch-related cross-sample contamination. TCRdb redid the processing of the public reads, applying fastp at Q25 and MiXCR, and retained in-frame beta chains. Entries that share a CDR3 protein sequence are merged under the most common genes and DNA. The V and J calls and clone size come from TCRdb's table, not from the authors' own analysis. This sample has about 770,000 distinct CDR3 sequences in its table, and just over 45% of those were observed once. The ten largest make up roughly 4.9% of the sample.

Material for sequencing was blood. The TCR originated in a girl aged 5-17 years with multiple sclerosis. This chain joins TRBV12-3 or TRBV12-4 to TRBJ2-1; TRBD2 is a possible D gene, resting on 6 matching bases. CDR3 region: CASSFYGGVSYNEQFF. The nucleotides read TGTGCCAGCAGTTTTTACGGCGGGGTCTCCTACAATGAGCAGTTCTTC.